This is a list of T cell receptor beta chains from one sample in a study of CD8+ T cells in alopecia areata. Sequencing used immunoSEQ multiplex PCR; TCRdb keeps in-frame clones, though not all of them. Altogether around 4,200 clones are present, more than 55% being singletons, with the ten largest covering under 9.5%. The sequencing used skin, collected at week 24, from a patient treated with tofacitinib. All receptors derive from a human donor with alopecia areata. Each CDR3 is given with its conserved first and last residue. The order of the fields is V gene, J gene, D gene, clone size, CDR3 protein, CDR3 DNA. The D gene is left open where the match is weak. Clone sizes are given selectively: once, few, many, or a class where the clone is expanded.

TRBV10-2,TRBJ2-7,NA,few,CASSDSGTVSSYEQYF,TGCGCCAGCAGTGATTCCGGGACGGTAAGCTCCTACGAGCAGTACTTC
TRBV15,TRBJ2-2,NA,NA,CATSRGEGANTGELFF,TGTGCCACCAGCAGGGGTGAAGGGGCGAACACCGGGGAGCTGTTTTTT
TRBV19,TRBJ2-7,NA,NA,CASRRGPTYEQYF,TGTGCCAGTCGCAGGGGACCAACCTACGAGCAGTACTTC
TRBV5-4,TRBJ2-6,NA,NA,CASSLETSISGANVLTF,TGTGCCAGCAGCTTGGAAACAAGCATCTCTGGGGCCAACGTCCTGACTTTC
TRBV7-2,TRBJ1-1,NA,NA,CASSLEGNTEAFF,TGTGCCAGCAGCCTAGAGGGGAACACTGAGGCTTTCTTT
TRBV25-1,TRBJ1-5,NA,NA,CASGYNQPQHF,TGTGCCAGCGGCTACAATCAGCCCCAGCATTTT
TRBV7-2,TRBJ2-7,TRBD2,NA,CASSLARGTAYEQYF,TGTGCCAGCAGCTTAGCGCGGGGGACGGCCTACGAGCAGTACTTC
TRBV11-2,TRBJ1-3,NA,once,CASSLEPGGNTIYF,TGTGCCAGCAGCTTAGAACCAGGAGGAAACACCATATATTTT
TRBV6-1,TRBJ2-1,TRBD2,NA,CASSDGTSRLNEQFF,TGTGCCAGCAGTGATGGGACTAGCAGGTTAAATGAGCAGTTCTTC
TRBV6-6,TRBJ1-4,NA,NA,CASSLSAALGEKLFF,TGTGCCAGCAGTTTATCAGCAGCCCTGGGTGAAAAACTGTTTTTT
TRBV5-6,TRBJ2-7,NA,NA,CASSLAGGSYEQYF,TGTGCCAGCAGCCTGGCTGGGGGAAGCTACGAGCAGTACTTC
TRBV7-2,TRBJ2-7,NA,NA,CASSSLPTGSISYEQYF,TGTGCCAGCAGCTCCCTACCCACAGGGAGTATTTCCTACGAGCAGTACTTC
TRBV25-1,TRBJ1-2,TRBD1,once,CASGYAGGLYGYTF,TGTGCCAGCGGATACGCAGGGGGTCTCTATGGCTACACCTTC
TRBV14,TRBJ2-1,NA,NA,CASSQVLGSEQFF,TGTGCCAGCAGCCAAGTTTTGGGCTCCGAGCAGTTCTTC
TRBV25-1,TRBJ1-1,NA,few,CASSERTESYTEAFF,TGTGCCAGCAGTGAAAGGACAGAGAGTTACACTGAAGCTTTCTTT
TRBV7-2,TRBJ2-1,TRBD1,NA,CASTSRDSGYNEQFF,TGTGCCAGCACCTCTCGGGACAGCGGCTACAATGAGCAGTTCTTC
TRBV5-1,TRBJ1-4,NA,once,CASSLVAATNEKLFF,TGCGCCAGCAGCTTGGTGGCAGCAACTAATGAAAAACTGTTTTTT
TRBV7-6,TRBJ1-1,NA,once,CASSPYSGPGYTEAFF,TGTGCCAGCAGCCCCTATAGCGGGCCTGGATACACTGAAGCTTTCTTT
TRBV6-6,TRBJ2-1,NA,few,CASKAAGTRYDNEQFF,TGTGCCAGCAAAGCGGCGGGGACTCGCTACGACAATGAGCAGTTCTTC
TRBV7-2,TRBJ2-4,TRBD2,few,CASSLVGTSGRAQNIQYF,TGTGCCAGCAGCTTAGTGGGTACTAGCGGGAGGGCCCAAAACATTCAGTACTTC
TRBV7-9,TRBJ2-1,TRBD2,few,CASSLVAGGPGDNEQFF,TGTGCCAGCAGCTTAGTTGCGGGGGGCCCCGGAGACAATGAGCAGTTCTTC
TRBV5-1,TRBJ2-7,NA,NA,CASSDGTGRYEQYF,TGCGCCAGCAGCGATGGGACGGGTCGATACGAGCAGTACTTC
TRBV5-5,TRBJ2-1,TRBD2,NA,CASSSEGLAGGPKNEQFF,TGTGCCAGCAGCTCAGAGGGACTAGCGGGAGGGCCTAAGAATGAGCAGTTCTTC
TRBV19,TRBJ1-2,NA,NA,CASSSWSKGRGGYTF,TGTGCCAGTAGTTCTTGGTCGAAAGGGCGGGGCGGCTACACCTTC
TRBV7-2,TRBJ2-5,TRBD1,NA,CASSPKRGHQETQYF,TGTGCCAGCAGCCCTAAAAGGGGGCACCAAGAGACCCAGTACTTC
TRBV28,TRBJ2-5,NA,once,CASSLGQNQETQYF,TGTGCCAGCAGTTTAGGGCAAAACCAAGAGACCCAGTACTTC
TRBV21-1,TRBJ1-1,NA,NA,CASSLGRTLENTEAFF,TGTGCCAGCAGCCTGGGGAGGACTCTTGAAAACACTGAAGCTTTCTTT
TRBV7-2,TRBJ2-2,TRBD1,NA,CASSFQGAGGELFF,TGTGCCAGCAGCTTTCAGGGGGCGGGCGGGGAGCTGTTTTTT
TRBV6-5,TRBJ1-6,TRBD1,few,CASRPGTGGNSPLHF,TGTGCCAGCAGACCAGGGACAGGGGGCAATTCACCCCTCCACTTT
TRBV7-9,TRBJ2-3,TRBD2,NA,CASSLVVASGPRRRDTQYF,TGTGCCAGCAGCTTAGTGGTGGCTAGCGGGCCCCGGCGTCGGGATACGCAGTATTTT
TRBV15,TRBJ1-2,NA,NA,CATSREGGGAGYTF,TGTGCCACCAGCAGAGAGGGGGGCGGGGCTGGCTACACCTTC
TRBV4-2,TRBJ1-2,NA,NA,CASSARTDDYGYTF,TGTGCCAGCAGCGCCCGGACGGATGACTATGGCTACACCTTC
TRBV5-4,TRBJ2-7,TRBD2,few,CASSQGLEVEQYF,TGTGCCAGCAGCCAGGGACTAGAGGTCGAGCAGTACTTC
TRBV23-1,TRBJ1-1,TRBD1,NA,CASSQSGRGPEAFF,TGCGCCAGCAGTCAATCGGGGAGGGGGCCTGAAGCTTTCTTT
TRBV4-3,TRBJ2-1,TRBD1,NA,CASSRDSSYNEQFF,TGCGCCAGCAGCCGGGACAGCTCCTACAATGAGCAGTTCTTC
TRBV19,TRBJ1-5,NA,NA,CASSIPPEGTVYSNQPQHF,TGTGCCAGTAGTATCCCCCCGGAAGGAACCGTCTATAGCAATCAGCCCCAGCATTTT
TRBV27,TRBJ2-1,TRBD2,NA,CASRPPTSGSYNEQFF,TGTGCCAGCAGACCTCCTACTAGCGGGAGCTACAATGAGCAGTTCTTC
TRBV7-2,TRBJ2-1,NA,few,CASSLLTRDNEQFF,TGTGCCAGCAGCTTATTGACCCGGGACAATGAGCAGTTCTTC
TRBV27,TRBJ1-2,TRBD1,few,CASSPTPRQGYNYGYTF,TGTGCCAGCAGTCCCACTCCTCGACAGGGGTATAACTATGGCTACACCTTC
TRBV9,TRBJ2-2,NA,NA,CASSRGQLNTGELFF,TGTGCCAGCAGCCGAGGACAGCTGAACACCGGGGAGCTGTTTTTT
TRBV7-9,TRBJ2-4,NA,NA,CASSRSGAKNIQYF,TGTGCCAGCAGCCGCTCGGGGGCCAAAAACATTCAGTACTTC
TRBV4-1,TRBJ1-2,TRBD1,NA,CASSQEVAGGYGYTF,TGCGCCAGCAGCCAAGAGGTGGCAGGGGGCTATGGCTACACCTTC
TRBV6-6,TRBJ2-6,NA,once,CASSYELSGANVLTF,TGTGCCAGCAGTTACGAGTTATCTGGGGCCAACGTCCTGACTTTC
TRBV4-1,TRBJ2-5,NA,NA,CASSQDTGVETQYF,TGCGCCAGCAGCCAAGATACGGGGGTGGAGACCCAGTACTTC
TRBV5-1,TRBJ2-6,TRBD1,NA,CASSLGSQGALRSGANVLTF,TGCGCCAGCAGCTTGGGGTCACAGGGGGCGCTTCGGTCTGGGGCCAACGTCCTGACTTTC
TRBV28,TRBJ1-1,NA,NA,CASSLSGGVTEAFF,TGTGCCAGCAGTTTATCGGGGGGCGTCACTGAAGCTTTCTTT
TRBV28,TRBJ1-5,TRBD1,NA,CASSLLQGEQPQHF,TGTGCCAGCAGTTTATTGCAGGGGGAACAGCCCCAGCATTTT
TRBV4-1,TRBJ1-6,NA,NA,CASSQGSLGSPLHF,TGCGCCAGCAGCCAAGGTAGTCTGGGCTCACCCCTCCACTTT
TRBV7-9,TRBJ2-7,TRBD1,NA,CASSDPGQGTYEQYF,TGTGCCAGCAGCGACCCGGGACAGGGGACCTACGAGCAGTACTTC
TRBV7-9,TRBJ1-6,NA,NA,CASSLAQGSFDSPLHF,TGTGCCAGCAGCTTAGCGCAGGGGTCGTTCGATTCACCCCTCCACTTT
TRBV6-5,TRBJ2-5,NA,NA,CASSGIGETQYF,TGTGCCAGCAGTGGGATAGGGGAGACCCAGTACTTC